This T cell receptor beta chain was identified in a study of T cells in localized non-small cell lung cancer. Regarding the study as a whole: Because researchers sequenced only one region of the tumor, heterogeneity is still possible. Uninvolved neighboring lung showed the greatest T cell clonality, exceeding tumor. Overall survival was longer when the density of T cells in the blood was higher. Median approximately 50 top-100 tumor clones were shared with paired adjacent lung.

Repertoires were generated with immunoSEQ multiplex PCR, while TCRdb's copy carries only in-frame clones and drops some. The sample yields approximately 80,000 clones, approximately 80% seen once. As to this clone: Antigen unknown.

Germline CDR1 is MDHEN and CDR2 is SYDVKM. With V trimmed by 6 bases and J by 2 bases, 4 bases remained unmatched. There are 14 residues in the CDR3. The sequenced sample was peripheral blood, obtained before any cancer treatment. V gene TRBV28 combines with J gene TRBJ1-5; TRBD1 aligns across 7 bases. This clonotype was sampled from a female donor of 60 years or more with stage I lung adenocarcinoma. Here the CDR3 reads CASSLDRGNQPQHF. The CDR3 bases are TGTGCCAGCAGCCTCGACAGGGGCAATCAGCCCCAGCATTTT. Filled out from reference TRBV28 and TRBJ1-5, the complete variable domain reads DVKVTQSSRYLVKRTGEKVFLECVQDMDHENMFWYRQDPGLGLRLIYFSYDVKMKEKGDIPEGYSVSREKKERFSLILESASTNQTSMYLCASSLDRGNQPQHFGDGTRLSIL.